Below, 25 T cell receptor beta chains from the same sample are listed, as sequenced in a study of blood T cell repertoires in COVID-19. TCRdb keeps only in-frame clones here, not all; method: immunoSEQ multiplex PCR. The table lists 260,000 or so clones, 80% to 90% of them singletons. The sequenced material came from peripheral blood. These receptors were collected from an elderly woman with COVID-19, enrolled during active disease.

This clone has just a few counts. The rearrangement joins TRBV7-9 to TRBJ2-7, with TRBD1 matching over 9 bases. Germline assignment: CDR1 SEHNR and CDR2 FQNEAQ (reference sequence). V was pared by 7 bases and J by 2 bases, with 6 bases of the junction left unmatched. The CDR3 covers 14 residues. The chain's CDR3 is CASNPGQGPYEQYF. CDR3 DNA: TGTGCCAGCAACCCGGGACAGGGCCCCTACGAGCAGTACTTC.

This clone showed up just a few times. This chain joins TRBV19 and TRBJ2-1; possibly TRBD1 for D (5 bases). V lost 6 bases to trimming and J lost 2 bases, with 14 bases between them. The CDR3 extends over 15 amino acids. CDR1 is LNHDA and CDR2 is SQIVND in the germline V gene (reference sequence). In DNA, the CDR3 is TGTGCCAGTAGCAATAGGGGATCAGCCTACAATGAGCAGTTCTTC. Its protein product is CASSNRGSAYNEQFF.

The J gene is TRBJ2-3, the V gene TRBV14; the D is unclear. Trimming took 1 base from V and 3 from J, leaving 8 bases between them. Germline values: CDR1 SGHDN, CDR2 FVKESK. This CDR3 has 14 residues. CDR3 sequence reads: CASSQVIRTDTQYF. The CDR3 DNA reads as TGTGCCAGCAGCCAAGTTATCAGGACAGATACGCAGTATTTT. The full variable domain, in which reference TRBV14 and TRBJ2-3 provide the parts outside the CDR3, is EAGVTQFPSHSVIEKGQTVTLRCDPISGHDNLYWYRRVMGKEIKFLLHFVKESKQDESGMPNNRFLAERTGGTYSTLKVQPAELEDSGVYFCASSQVIRTDTQYFGPGTRLTVL.

This chain uses TRBV18 with TRBJ1-6; 7 bases fit TRBD1. The CDR3 consists of 14 residues. Germline CDR1 is KGHSH and CDR2 is LQKENI. V was clipped by 3 bases and J by 6 bases; unmatched bases: 2. CDR3 nucleotide sequence: TGTGCCAGCTCACCGGGACAGATTAATTCACCCCTCCACTTT. It specifies CASSPGQINSPLHF.

CDR3 nucleotides: TGTGCCTGGAGTGTAGCCAGGGGATACAGTGGCTACACCTTC. As protein: CAWSVARGYSGYTF. The genes are TRBV30 and TRBJ1-2; D is perhaps TRBD1 (6 bases). Trimming cost V 0 bases and J 7 bases, with 15 bases left between them. The CDR3 spans 14 residues. Per the germline V gene, CDR1 is GTSNPN and CDR2 is SVGIG (reference sequence).

In this sample, this clone turned up a few times. This chain connects TRBV28 to TRBJ1-5, with TRBD1 matching over 7 bases. The CDR3 has 15 residues. From germline, CDR1 is MDHEN and CDR2 SYDVKM. V shed 5 bases and J 4 bases; nucleotides not matched to a gene: 8. CDR3 loop: CASSPRGGGNQPQHF. CDR3 DNA sequence: TGTGCCAGCAGTCCGCGAGGGGGCGGGAATCAGCCCCAGCATTTT.

The chain links TRBV14 to TRBJ2-1; TRBD2 matches at 11 bases. The CDR3 length is 18 residues. The germline V gene has CDR1 SGHDN and CDR2 FVKESK. J lost 4 bases, V lost 2 bases, and 10 bases had no gene match. CDR3 in amino acids: CASSQRTSGFRAYNEQFF. In DNA form, the CDR3 reads TGTGCCAGCAGCCAACGGACTAGCGGGTTTAGGGCTTACAATGAGCAGTTCTTC.

By share of the sample, this clone is large (0.1 to 1%). The V call is TRBV3-1 (or the pseudogene TRBV3-2), the J call TRBJ1-3, with TRBD1 as a possible D gene (5 bases). Germline V gene sequence: CDR1 LGHDT, CDR2 YNNKEL (reference sequence). The CDR3 loop spans 16 amino acids. The germline V and J ends were trimmed by 3 bases and 6 bases, with 18 bases remaining between them. The CDR3 nucleotides are TGTGCCAGCAGCCAGGAGGGAACAGGTCTCCAAAACACCATATATTTT. Translation gives CASSQEGTGLQNTIYF.

The V call is TRBV30, the J call TRBJ2-7; D is possibly TRBD1 (6 bases). Between the trimmed V and J ends, which lost 2 bases and 5 bases, there was a span of 10 bases. The CDR3 consists of 12 residues. Germline loops: CDR1 GTSNPN, CDR2 SVGIG (reference sequence). Here the CDR3 DNA reads TGTGCCTGGAGTCAACAGGGAGACGAGCAGTACTTC. Its protein is CAWSQQGDEQYF.

V gene TRBV19 combines with J gene TRBJ2-3, with 9 bases identical to TRBD2. CDR3 length equals 15 residues. V lost 5 bases, J lost 0 bases, and 3 bases stayed unmatched. Germline V CDR1 and CDR2: LNHDA, SQIVND (reference sequence). The CDR3 DNA follows: TGTGCCAGTAGTTCTAGCGGGGCTAGCACAGATACGCAGTATTTT. It translates to CASSSSGASTDTQYF.

The V call is TRBV7-2, the J call TRBJ1-3; D is unresolved. This CDR3 region has 16 residues. Germline assignment: CDR1 SGHTA and CDR2 FQGNSA. Between the trimmed V and J ends, which lost 1 base and 0 bases, there was a span of 10 bases. The CDR3 coding sequence is TGTGCCAGCAGCTTAGGGCACCTCCTCTCTGGAAACACCATATATTTT. Translating gives CASSLGHLLSGNTIYF. The whole variable domain, filled in from reference TRBV7-2 and TRBJ1-3, reads GAGVSQSPSNKVTEKGKDVELRCDPISGHTALYWYRQSLGQGLEFLIYFQGNSAPDKSGLPSDRFSAERTGGSVSTLTIQRTQQEDSAVYLCASSLGHLLSGNTIYFGEGSWLTVV.

This clone was seen only once. CDR3 in amino acids: CAWSVGGISGNTIYF. CDR3 sequence (DNA): TGTGCCTGGAGTGTCGGGGGGATCTCTGGAAACACCATATATTTT. The genes are TRBV30 and TRBJ1-3; TRBD1 is a possible D gene (5 bases). The CDR3 sequence is 15 residues long. Trimming removed 0 bases from V and 0 bases from J, with 9 bases in between. The V gene's germline CDR1 is GTSNPN and CDR2 SVGIG (reference sequence). The variable domain in full, with the rest retrieved from reference TRBV30 and TRBJ1-3, is SQTIHQWPATLVQPVGSPLSLECTVEGTSNPNLYWYRQAAGRGLQLLFYSVGIGQISSEVPQNLSASRPQDRQFILSSKKLLLSDSGFYLCAWSVGGISGNTIYFGEGSWLTVV.

This clone has only a few counts. The chain is built from TRBV6-6 and TRBJ1-1; no definite D call. Between the trimmed V and J ends, which lost 5 bases and 11 bases, there was a span of 15 bases. There are 12 residues in the CDR3. Germline CDR1 reads MNHNY; CDR2 reads SVGAGI (reference sequence). The CDR3 nucleotides are TGTGCCAGCAGTCCCCAACAAGATTTGGCTTTCTTT. Residues: CASSPQQDLAFF.

This clone was seen a few times. CDR3 sequence (DNA): TGCAGTGCTAGTCCCGGGACAGGAGTCACCGGGGAGCTGTTTTTT. Encoded protein: CSASPGTGVTGELFF. V and J are TRBV20-1 and TRBJ2-2; 8 bases fit TRBD1. Trimming at V came to 3 bases and at J to 4 bases, leaving 7 bases not matched to a gene. The CDR3 covers 15 residues. Germline V lookup: CDR1 DFQATT, CDR2 SNEGSKA (reference sequence).

V usage is TRBV23-1 and J usage is TRBJ2-5, with D possibly being TRBD1 (6 bases). TRBV23-1 is identified as an open reading frame with a role that is uncertain. The CDR3 is 15 residues long. Deletions cut 2 bases from V and 5 bases from J, with 15 bases between. The CDR3 DNA reads as TGCGCCAGCAGTCAACCACAGGGCCACAGGGAGACCCAGTACTTC. Its protein product is CASSQPQGHRETQYF.

This clone turned up a few times. V usage is TRBV7-9 and J usage is TRBJ2-3, with 14 positions matching TRBD2. V shed 5 bases, J shed 6 bases, and the junction held 7 bases outside the gene matches. Per germline, CDR1 SEHNR and CDR2 FQNEAQ (reference sequence). The CDR3 extends over 16 amino acids. This CDR3 reads CASSPRLAGGPDTQYF. The CDR3 DNA sequence: TGTGCCAGCAGCCCCAGACTAGCGGGGGGGCCGGATACGCAGTATTTT.

V usage is TRBV2 and J usage is TRBJ1-3, with unresolved D. Trimming removed 6 bases from V and 0 bases from J, with 12 bases in between. Germline V CDR1 and CDR2: SNHLY, FYNNEI. The CDR3 extends over 15 amino acids. The CDR3 bases are TGTGCCAGCAGCAAAGACACGAGCTCTGGAAACACCATATATTTT. Its translation is CASSKDTSSGNTIYF.

The chain employs TRBV11-2 and TRBJ1-2, with a tentative D call TRBD1 (6 bases). The germline V and J ends were trimmed by 5 bases and 7 bases, with 11 bases remaining between them. Germline assignment: CDR1 SGHAT and CDR2 FQNNGV. The length of the CDR3 is 12 residues. The CDR3 spells CASSDNRVGYTF. The CDR3, as DNA: TGTGCCAGCAGCGACAACAGGGTTGGCTACACCTTC.

The V gene is TRBV5-4, the J gene TRBJ2-7; 8 bases align to TRBD1. Germline lookup yields CDR1 SGHNT and CDR2 YYREEE (reference sequence). The V segment lost 8 bases and the J segment 2 bases; nucleotides outside the gene matches: 6. The CDR3 spans 13 residues. CDR3: CASRQGPTYEQYF. Here the CDR3 DNA reads TGTGCCAGTCGACAGGGGCCAACCTACGAGCAGTACTTC.

V usage is TRBV3-1 (or the pseudogene TRBV3-2) and J usage is TRBJ2-7; D possibly corresponds to TRBD2 (5 bases). The CDR3 contains 13 residues. Trimming stripped 4 bases from V and 4 bases from J, with 11 bases between. Per the germline V gene, CDR1 is LGHDT and CDR2 is YNNKEL (reference sequence). The CDR3 DNA sequence: TGTGCCAGCAGCCGAGAGGGCAGTTACGAGCAGTACTTC. Protein sequence: CASSREGSYEQYF.

V usage is TRBV12-5 and J usage is TRBJ2-1, with TRBD2 as a possible D gene (5 bases). The CDR3 extends over 15 amino acids. V gave up 2 bases and J gave up 10 bases, with 18 bases separating them. Germline loops: CDR1 LGHNT, CDR2 FRNRAP. CDR3 loop: CASGLIYIRGNEQFF. In nucleotides, the CDR3 is TGTGCTAGTGGTTTGATCTATATTAGAGGGAACGAGCAGTTCTTC.

J is TRBJ1-1 and V is TRBV10-3; 10 positions match TRBD1. The CDR3 is 13 residues long. V shed 5 bases and J 5 bases; nucleotides not matched to a gene: 2. From germline, CDR1 is ENHRY and CDR2 SYGVKD. The CDR3 DNA reads as TGTGCCATCAGTAGGGACAGGGGAACTGAAGCTTTCTTT. Residues: CAISRDRGTEAFF.

This clone was seen only a few times. This chain uses TRBV6-5 with TRBJ1-3; 8 positions match TRBD1. After removal of 7 bases from V and 0 bases from J, the junction contained 5 bases not matched to a gene. The CDR3 totals 15 residues. Germline CDR1 and CDR2: MNHEY and SVGAGI. CDR3 loop: CASKSTGASGNTIYF. The CDR3 DNA follows: TGTGCCAGCAAGTCGACAGGGGCCTCTGGAAACACCATATATTTT.

The chain recombines TRBV6-5 with TRBJ1-5, with D unclear. The CDR3 loop spans 13 amino acids. The germline V gene encodes CDR1 MNHEY and CDR2 SVGAGI. V was clipped by 8 bases and J by 4 bases, with 12 bases between them. The CDR3 coding sequence is TGTGCCAGCTCCGCGCGGGAGAATCAGCCCCAGCATTTT. It codes for CASSARENQPQHF.

This clone was observed once. The chain uses TRBV5-6 and TRBJ1-2; weak D call: TRBD1 (5 bases). Germline lookup yields CDR1 SGHDT and CDR2 YYEEEE. The CDR3 spans 18 residues. V lost 0 bases and J 4 bases, leaving 22 bases between the germline ends. CDR3: CASSLAVVGQGTLYGYTF. The DNA for the CDR3 is TGTGCCAGCAGCTTGGCGGTAGTCGGGCAGGGAACTCTCTATGGCTACACCTTC. The full variable domain, in which reference TRBV5-6 and TRBJ1-2 provide the parts outside the CDR3, is DAGVTQSPTHLIKTRGQQVTLRCSPKSGHDTVSWYQQALGQGPQFIFQYYEEEERQRGNFPDRFSGHQFPNYSSELNVNALLLGDSALYLCASSLAVVGQGTLYGYTFGSGTRLTVV.